This T cell receptor (beta chain) emerged from a study of T cells after yellow fever vaccination. Each CDR3 protein gets one entry after TCRdb re-called the 5' RACE reads with MiXCR. The repertoire holds hundreds of thousands of distinct CDR3 sequences, with approximately 8% as singletons. About this clonotype itself: Its matching antigen is unknown.

Findings of the study overall: Overlap between CD4 and CD8 compartments was detected for a small share of clonotypes. Abundant clonotypes from the bulk population could have been carried over as contaminants into FACS-sorted repertoires. Weaker in magnitude, the secondary response showed a faster peak on day 5 versus 15.

The CDR3 contains 13 residues. The germline CDR1 and CDR2 sequences are SGHTA and FQGNSA. The ends were cut back, 5 bases at V and 9 bases at J, with 11 bases in the middle. The chain combines TRBV7-2 with TRBJ1-6, with D perhaps TRBD1 (6 bases). The sequencing used CD4+ T cells sorted from PBMCs, collected 5 days after the yellow fever booster vaccination. This receptor was identified in a man between 18 and 29 years old who received the YFV17D yellow fever vaccine. The CDR3 sequence is CASSRGIASPLHF. CDR3 in DNA: TGTGCCAGCAGCAGGGGGATCGCTTCACCCCTCCACTTT.